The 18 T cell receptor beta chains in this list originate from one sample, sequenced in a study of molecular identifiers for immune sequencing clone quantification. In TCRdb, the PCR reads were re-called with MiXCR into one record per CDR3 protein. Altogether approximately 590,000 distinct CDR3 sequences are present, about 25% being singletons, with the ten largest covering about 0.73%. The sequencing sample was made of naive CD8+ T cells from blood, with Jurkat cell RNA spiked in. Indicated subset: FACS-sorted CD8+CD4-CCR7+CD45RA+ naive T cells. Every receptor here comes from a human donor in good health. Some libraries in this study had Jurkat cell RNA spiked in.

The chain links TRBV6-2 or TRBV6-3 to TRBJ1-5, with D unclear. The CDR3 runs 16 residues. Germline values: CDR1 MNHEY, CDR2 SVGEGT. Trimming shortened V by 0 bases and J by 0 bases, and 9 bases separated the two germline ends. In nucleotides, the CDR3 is TGTGCCAGCAGTTACTCGAACGTTTATAGCAATCAGCCCCAGCATTTT. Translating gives CASSYSNVYSNQPQHF.

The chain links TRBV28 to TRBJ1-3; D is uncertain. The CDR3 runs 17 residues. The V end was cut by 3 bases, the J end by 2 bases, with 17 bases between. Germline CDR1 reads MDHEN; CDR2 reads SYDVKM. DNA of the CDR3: TGTGCCAGCAGTTTGAGGCTGACCACAGCCCCTGGAAACACCATATATTTT. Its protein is CASSLRLTTAPGNTIYF.

CDR3 protein: CASSYGGPPTEEQYF. The DNA for the CDR3 is TGTGCCAGCAGTTATGGGGGACCGCCCACGGAGGAGCAGTACTTC. The chain recombines TRBV7-9 with TRBJ2-7, with D perhaps assigned TRBD1 or TRBD2 (5 bases each). Per the germline V gene, CDR1 is SEHNR and CDR2 is FQNEAQ (reference sequence). The CDR3 consists of 15 residues. With 6 bases removed from V and 7 bases from J, the gap between germline ends came to 22 bases.

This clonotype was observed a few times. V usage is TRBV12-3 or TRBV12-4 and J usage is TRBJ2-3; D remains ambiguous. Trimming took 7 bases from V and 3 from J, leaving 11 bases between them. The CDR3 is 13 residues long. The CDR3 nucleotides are TGTGCCAGCACCATCCTTACAACAGATACGCAGTATTTT. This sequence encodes CASTILTTDTQYF.

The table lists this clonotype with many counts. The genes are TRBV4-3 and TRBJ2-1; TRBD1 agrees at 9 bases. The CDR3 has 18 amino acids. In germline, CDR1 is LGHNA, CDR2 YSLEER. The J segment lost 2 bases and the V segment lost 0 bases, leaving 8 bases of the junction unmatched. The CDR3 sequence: CASSQDRWGQGTYNEQFF. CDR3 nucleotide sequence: TGCGCCAGCAGCCAAGATCGTTGGGGACAGGGCACCTACAATGAGCAGTTCTTC.

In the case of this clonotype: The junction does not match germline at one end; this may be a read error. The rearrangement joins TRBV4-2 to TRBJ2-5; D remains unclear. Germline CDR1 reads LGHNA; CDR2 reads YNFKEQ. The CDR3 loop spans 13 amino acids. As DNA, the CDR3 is TGTGCCAGCAGCCAATATTTAGGAGAGGCCCAGTACTTC. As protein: CASSQYLGEAQYF.

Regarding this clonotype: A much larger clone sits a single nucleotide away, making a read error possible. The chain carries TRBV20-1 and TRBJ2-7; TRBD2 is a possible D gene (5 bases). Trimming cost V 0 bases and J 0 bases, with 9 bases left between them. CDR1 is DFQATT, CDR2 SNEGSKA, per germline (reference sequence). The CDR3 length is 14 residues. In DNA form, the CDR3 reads TGCAGTGCTAGAGATTTGGGGAGCTCCTACGAGCAGTACTTC. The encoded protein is CSARDLGSSYEQYF.

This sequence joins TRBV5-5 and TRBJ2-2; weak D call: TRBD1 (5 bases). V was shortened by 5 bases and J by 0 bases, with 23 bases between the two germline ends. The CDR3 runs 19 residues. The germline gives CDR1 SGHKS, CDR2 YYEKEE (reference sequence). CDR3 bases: TGTGCCAGCAGTCCCCGGACAATTTGGACCGGCGCGAACACCGGGGAGCTGTTTTTT. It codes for CASSPRTIWTGANTGELFF.

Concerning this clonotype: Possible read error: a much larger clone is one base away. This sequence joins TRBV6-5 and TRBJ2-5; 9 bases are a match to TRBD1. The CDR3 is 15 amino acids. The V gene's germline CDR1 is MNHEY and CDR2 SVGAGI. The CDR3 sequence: CASNYSTGGQETQYF. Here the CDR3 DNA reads TGTGCCAGCAATTACTCGACAGGGGGCCAAGAGACCCAGTACTTC.

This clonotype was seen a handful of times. The CDR3 nucleotides are TGCAGTGCTAGAGATCTGGAGCGGGAGGGCCCGGACAATGAGCAGTTCTTC. It encodes CSARDLEREGPDNEQFF. The chain is built from TRBV20-1 and TRBJ2-1; 10 bases match TRBD2. From germline, CDR1 is DFQATT and CDR2 SNEGSKA (reference sequence). This CDR3 has 17 residues. The ends lost 0 bases at V and 5 bases at J; junction bases unmatched: 10.

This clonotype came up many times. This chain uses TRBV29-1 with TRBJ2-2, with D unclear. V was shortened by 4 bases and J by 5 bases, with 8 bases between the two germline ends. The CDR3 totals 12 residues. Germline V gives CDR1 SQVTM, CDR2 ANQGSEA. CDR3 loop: CSVVGPTGELFF. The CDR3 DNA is TGCAGCGTTGTCGGCCCGACCGGGGAGCTGTTTTTT.

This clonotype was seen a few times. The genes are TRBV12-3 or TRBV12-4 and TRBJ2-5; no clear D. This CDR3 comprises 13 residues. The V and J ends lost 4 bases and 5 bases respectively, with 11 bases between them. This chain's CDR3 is CASSSPVSETQYF. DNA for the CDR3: TGTGCCAGCAGTTCCCCAGTCTCGGAGACCCAGTACTTC.

CDR3 DNA sequence: TGTGCCAGCAGGGCTAGCGGGGGCACAGATACGCAGTATTTT. It yields the protein CASRASGGTDTQYF. The genes are TRBV14 and TRBJ2-3; TRBD2 matches 9 bases. The germline gives CDR1 SGHDN, CDR2 FVKESK. V trimming: 6 bases; J trimming: 1 base; junction bases outside the gene matches: 2. The CDR3 totals 14 residues.

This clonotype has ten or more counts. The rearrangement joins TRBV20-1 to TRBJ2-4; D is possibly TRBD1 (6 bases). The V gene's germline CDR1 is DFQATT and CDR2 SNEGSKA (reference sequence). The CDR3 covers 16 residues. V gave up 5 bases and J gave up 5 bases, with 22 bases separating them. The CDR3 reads CSAQPTGWASENIQYF. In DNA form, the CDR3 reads TGCAGTGCTCAACCAACAGGGTGGGCGAGTGAAAACATTCAGTACTTC.

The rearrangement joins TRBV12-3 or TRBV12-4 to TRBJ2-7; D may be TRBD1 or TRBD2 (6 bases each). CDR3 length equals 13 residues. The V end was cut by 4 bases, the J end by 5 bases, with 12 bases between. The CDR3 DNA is TGTGCCAGCAGTTCACAGGGAGGAGACGAGCAGTACTTC. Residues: CASSSQGGDEQYF.

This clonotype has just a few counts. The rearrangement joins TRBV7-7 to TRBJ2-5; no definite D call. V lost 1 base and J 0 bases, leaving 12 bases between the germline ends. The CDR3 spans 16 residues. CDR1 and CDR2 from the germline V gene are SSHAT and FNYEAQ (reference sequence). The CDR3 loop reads CASSLGKGGDQETQYF. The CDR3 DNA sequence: TGTGCCAGCAGCTTAGGAAAGGGTGGAGACCAAGAGACCCAGTACTTC.

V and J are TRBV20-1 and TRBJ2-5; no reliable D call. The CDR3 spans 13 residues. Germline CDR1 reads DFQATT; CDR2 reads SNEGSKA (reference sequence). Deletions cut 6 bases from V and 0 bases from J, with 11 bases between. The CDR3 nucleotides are TGCAGTGCAAAGTACACGTACCAAGAGACCCAGTACTTC. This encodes CSAKYTYQETQYF.

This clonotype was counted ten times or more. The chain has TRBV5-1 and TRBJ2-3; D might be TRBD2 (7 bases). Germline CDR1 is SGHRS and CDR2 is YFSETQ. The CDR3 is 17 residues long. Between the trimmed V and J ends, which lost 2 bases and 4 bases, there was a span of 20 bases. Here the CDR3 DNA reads TGCGCCAGCAGCTTCCCGTTTGTGGGGGGGCCGGCAGATACGCAGTATTTT. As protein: CASSFPFVGGPADTQYF.